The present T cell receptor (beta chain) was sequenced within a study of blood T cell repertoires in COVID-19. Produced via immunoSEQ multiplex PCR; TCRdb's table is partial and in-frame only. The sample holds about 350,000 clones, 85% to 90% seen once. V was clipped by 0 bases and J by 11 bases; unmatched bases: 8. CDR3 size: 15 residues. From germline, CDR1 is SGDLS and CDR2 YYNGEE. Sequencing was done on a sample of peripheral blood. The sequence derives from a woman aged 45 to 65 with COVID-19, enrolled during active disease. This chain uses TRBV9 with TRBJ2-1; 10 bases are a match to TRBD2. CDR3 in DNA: TGTGCCAGCAGCGTAGAGGCTAGCGGGGGCACTAAGCAGTTCTTC. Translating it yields CASSVEASGGTKQFF.